The rows below give T cell receptor beta chains drawn from one sample of a study of shared clonotypes between healthy human individuals. Profiling relied on immunoSEQ multiplex PCR, and the TCRdb table lists in-frame clones only, not all of them. The data hold more than 550,000 clones, with around 70% observed a single time. What was sequenced was memory CD4+ T cells sorted from blood. All receptors derive from a woman in her thirties in good health. The CDR3 runs from the conserved cysteine through the conserved F or W. D genes are given only for firm matches. Clone size, where shown, is once, few, many, or a class for clones that have expanded.

d_call,v_call,clone_size,j_call,cdr3_aa,cdr3_nt
NA,TRBV5-6,NA,TRBJ2-7,CASSFGSVEQYF,TGTGCCAGCAGCTTTGGATCGGTCGAGCAGTACTTC
NA,TRBV6-5,few,TRBJ2-7,CASSYYEQYF,TGTGCCAGCAGTTACTACGAGCAGTACTTC
NA,TRBV5-4,NA,TRBJ1-1,CASSLYQGTEAFF,TGTGCCAGCAGCTTGTATCAGGGAACAGAAGCTTTCTTT
TRBD2,TRBV27,NA,TRBJ2-7,CASSLRTSGTYEQYF,TGTGCCAGCAGTTTAAGGACTAGCGGGACTTACGAGCAGTACTTC
NA,TRBV11-2,NA,TRBJ1-1,CASSLDLGQTMNTEAFF,TGTGCCAGCAGCTTGGACCTAGGACAGACCATGAACACTGAAGCTTTCTTT
TRBD2,TRBV29-1,NA,TRBJ2-5,CSAGSVSGGAETQYF,TGCAGCGCTGGAAGTGTGTCGGGGGGAGCTGAGACCCAGTACTTC
NA,TRBV11-1,NA,TRBJ1-1,CASSLDRNLNTEAFF,TGTGCCAGCAGCTTAGACCGAAACCTGAACACTGAAGCTTTCTTT
NA,TRBV11-2,NA,TRBJ1-4,CASSLEVGPGEKLFF,TGTGCCAGCAGCTTAGAGGTGGGGCCGGGGGAAAAACTGTTTTTT
NA,TRBV28,once,TRBJ1-5,CASRGELSNQPQHF,TGTGCCAGCAGAGGAGAGTTAAGCAATCAGCCCCAGCATTTT
NA,TRBV5-8,NA,TRBJ2-7,CASSLGSPIAYEQYF,TGTGCCAGCAGCTTGGGGTCACCAATTGCCTACGAGCAGTACTTC
NA,TRBV23-1,NA,TRBJ1-5,CASSQSRPGDFKCVNQPQHF,TGCGCCAGCAGTCAATCGAGGCCAGGGGATTTTAAATGCGTCAATCAGCCCCAGCATTTT
NA,TRBV28,few,TRBJ2-7,CASRSSNYEQYF,TGTGCCAGCAGAAGCTCTAACTACGAGCAGTACTTC
NA,TRBV15,few,TRBJ2-5,CATSRDVGETQYF,TGTGCCACCAGCAGAGATGTGGGAGAGACCCAGTACTTC
NA,TRBV30,NA,TRBJ2-6,CAWSVTGVLSGANVLTF,TGTGCCTGGAGTGTAACGGGGGTACTCTCTGGGGCCAACGTCCTGACTTTC
TRBD2,TRBV19,NA,TRBJ2-7,CASSFGLAGVEQYF,TGTGCCAGTAGTTTTGGACTAGCTGGAGTGGAGCAGTACTTC
TRBD1,TRBV19,NA,TRBJ2-7,CASSISYGTGSYEQYF,TGTGCCAGTAGTATAAGTTACGGGACAGGGTCCTACGAGCAGTACTTC
NA,TRBV11-2,NA,TRBJ2-7,CASSLAGGSYEQYF,TGTGCCAGCAGCTTAGCTGGGGGGAGCTACGAGCAGTACTTC
NA,TRBV9,NA,TRBJ2-1,CASSVGGNLHGNEQFF,TGTGCCAGCAGCGTAGGGGGAAACCTTCATGGGAATGAGCAGTTCTTC
TRBD2,TRBV5-1,NA,TRBJ2-7,CASSLGASGRVHEQYF,TGCGCCAGCAGCTTGGGGGCTAGCGGGAGAGTCCACGAGCAGTACTTC
TRBD1,TRBV28,NA,TRBJ1-1,CASSATGGAEAFF,TGTGCCAGCAGTGCTACAGGGGGGGCCGAAGCTTTCTTT
TRBD1,TRBV10-2,NA,TRBJ2-7,CASRTQGDSYEQYF,TGCGCCAGCAGAACACAGGGGGACTCCTACGAGCAGTACTTC
NA,TRBV18,NA,TRBJ1-1,CASSPDSNTEAFF,TGTGCCAGCTCACCAGATTCGAACACTGAAGCTTTCTTT
TRBD1,TRBV7-9,few,TRBJ2-1,CASSLVGTGGPGDEQFF,TGTGCCAGCAGCTTAGTTGGGACAGGGGGGCCGGGTGATGAGCAGTTCTTC
TRBD1,TRBV28,NA,TRBJ2-4,CASQQGLAKNIQYF,TGTGCCAGCCAACAGGGGTTAGCCAAAAACATTCAGTACTTC
NA,TRBV28,NA,TRBJ1-2,CASRVTIGPLFGYTF,TGTGCCAGCAGGGTAACGATAGGCCCTCTCTTCGGCTACACCTTC
TRBD2,TRBV7-2,NA,TRBJ2-5,CASSSTSGLETQYF,TGTGCCAGCAGCTCGACTAGCGGGCTGGAGACCCAGTACTTC
NA,TRBV7-2,once,TRBJ2-5,CASSQRWAGETQYF,TGTGCCAGCAGCCAGAGGTGGGCGGGGGAGACCCAGTACTTC
NA,TRBV19,few,TRBJ2-2,CASSIGAKTGYTGELFF,TGTGCCAGTAGTATCGGAGCCAAAACAGGTTACACCGGGGAGCTGTTTTTT
TRBD1,TRBV7-9,NA,TRBJ1-1,CASSPQDRELRTEAFF,TGTGCCAGCAGCCCTCAGGACAGGGAATTGCGCACTGAAGCTTTCTTT
NA,TRBV5-1,once,TRBJ2-2,CASSTGTENTGELFF,TGCGCCAGCAGTACCGGGACCGAAAACACCGGGGAGCTGTTTTTT
NA,TRBV7-2,NA,TRBJ2-1,CASSPSRAVEQFF,TGTGCCAGCAGCCCCTCTAGGGCAGTTGAGCAGTTCTTC
NA,TRBV5-6,NA,TRBJ1-4,CASSSGRDEKLFF,TGTGCCAGCAGCTCAGGAAGGGACGAAAAACTGTTTTTT
NA,TRBV7-9,NA,TRBJ2-1,CASSGRIAGDEQFF,TGTGCCAGCAGCGGCCGCATAGCTGGAGATGAGCAGTTCTTC